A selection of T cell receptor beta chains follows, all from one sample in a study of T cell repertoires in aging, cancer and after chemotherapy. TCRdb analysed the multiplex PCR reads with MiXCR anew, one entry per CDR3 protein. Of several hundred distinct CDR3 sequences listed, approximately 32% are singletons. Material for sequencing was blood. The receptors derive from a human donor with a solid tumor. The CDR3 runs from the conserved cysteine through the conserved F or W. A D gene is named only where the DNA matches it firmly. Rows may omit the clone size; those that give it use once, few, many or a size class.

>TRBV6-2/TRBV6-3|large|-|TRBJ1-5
CASSHWDNNQPQHF
TGTGCCAGCAGCCACTGGGACAACAATCAGCCCCAGCATTTT
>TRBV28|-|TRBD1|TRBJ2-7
CASSLSGQGDEQYF
TGTGCCAGCAGTTTATCAGGTCAGGGGGACGAGCAGTACTTC
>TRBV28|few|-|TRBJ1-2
CASSLAGDGWYGYTF
TGTGCCAGCAGTTTAGCAGGGGATGGGTGGTATGGCTACACCTTC
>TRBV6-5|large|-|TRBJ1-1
CASRGSSKAAFF
TGTGCCAGCAGGGGGTCCTCGAAGGCAGCTTTCTTT
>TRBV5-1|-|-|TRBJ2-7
CASKSGRSGIYEQYF
TGCGCCAGCAAGTCAGGTCGCTCGGGGATATACGAGCAGTACTTC
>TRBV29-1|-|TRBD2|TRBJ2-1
CSAGTSGMAVGGEQFF
TGCAGCGCCGGTACTAGCGGGATGGCCGTCGGCGGTGAGCAGTTCTTC
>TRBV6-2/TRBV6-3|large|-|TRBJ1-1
CASLERVNTEAFF
TGTGCCAGCTTAGAGAGGGTGAACACTGAAGCTTTCTTT
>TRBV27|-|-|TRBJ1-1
CASSSPRDKMNTEAFF
TGTGCCAGCAGTTCCCCTCGGGACAAAATGAACACTGAAGCTTTCTTT
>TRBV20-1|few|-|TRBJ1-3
CSASRGRGNTIYF
TGCAGTGCCTCTCGGGGGCGAGGAAACACCATATATTTT
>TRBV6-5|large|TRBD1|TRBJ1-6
CATPTQQGSSYNSPLHF
TGTGCCACCCCAACTCAACAGGGGAGCTCCTATAATTCACCCCTCCACTTT
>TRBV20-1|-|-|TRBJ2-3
CSAEEGGARTDTQYF
TGCAGTGCTGAAGAAGGGGGGGCGAGGACAGATACGCAGTATTTT
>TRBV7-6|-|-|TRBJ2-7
CASSLGNRDPQYF
TGTGCCAGCAGCTTAGGAAACCGGGACCCCCAGTACTTC
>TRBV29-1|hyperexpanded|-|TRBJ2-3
CSVEDRGFSTDTQYF
TGCAGCGTTGAAGATCGAGGGTTTAGCACAGATACGCAGTATTTT
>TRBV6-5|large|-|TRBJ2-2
CASSLGVSGAGELFF
TGTGCCAGCAGCCTCGGCGTTAGCGGAGCCGGGGAGCTGTTTTTT
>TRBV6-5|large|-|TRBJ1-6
CASSYSISGGRGSPLHF
TGTGCCAGCAGTTATTCAATCAGTGGTGGCAGGGGTTCACCCCTCCACTTT
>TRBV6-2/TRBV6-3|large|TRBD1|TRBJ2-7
CASSYSDRGSPYEQYF
TGTGCCAGCAGTTACTCCGACAGGGGGTCTCCCTACGAGCAGTACTTC
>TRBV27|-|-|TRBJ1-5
CASSFRDINQPQHF
TGTGCCAGCAGTTTCAGGGACATTAATCAGCCCCAGCATTTT
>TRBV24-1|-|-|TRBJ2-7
CATSDSNYEQYF
TGTGCCACCAGTGATTCCAACTACGAGCAGTACTTC
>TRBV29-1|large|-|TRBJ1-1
CSVKRMNTEAFF
TGCAGCGTTAAAAGGATGAACACTGAAGCTTTCTTT
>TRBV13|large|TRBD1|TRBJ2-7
CASSPGTGSDEQYF
TGTGCCAGCAGCCCCGGGACAGGTTCGGACGAGCAGTACTTC
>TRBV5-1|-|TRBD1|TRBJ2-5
CASSGQGSFGETQYF
TGCGCCAGCAGCGGACAGGGGAGTTTTGGAGAGACCCAGTACTTC
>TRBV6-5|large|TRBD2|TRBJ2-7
CASSPRLAGADEQYF
TGTGCCAGCAGTCCGCGACTAGCGGGAGCCGACGAGCAGTACTTC
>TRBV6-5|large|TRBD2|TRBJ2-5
CASSYSGLGIETQYF
TGTGCCAGCAGTTACTCGGGACTAGGAATCGAGACCCAGTACTTC
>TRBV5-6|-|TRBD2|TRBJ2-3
CASSRGGGAPDTQYF
TGTGCCAGCAGCCGGGGCGGGGGGGCCCCAGATACGCAGTATTTT
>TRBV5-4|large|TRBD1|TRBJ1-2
CASSLFSDQGVYGYTF
TGTGCCAGCAGCTTGTTTAGCGACCAGGGGGTCTATGGCTACACCTTC
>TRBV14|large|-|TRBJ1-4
CASSQDRARVMFF
TGTGCCAGCAGCCAAGATCGGGCTCGGGTGATGTTTTTT
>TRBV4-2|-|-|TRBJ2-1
CASSQEVHLSYNEQFF
TGTGCCAGCAGCCAAGAGGTCCACTTATCCTACAATGAGCAGTTCTTC
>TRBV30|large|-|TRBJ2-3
CAWSVTDTQYF
TGTGCCTGGAGTGTCACAGATACGCAGTATTTT
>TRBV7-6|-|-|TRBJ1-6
CASSLVGPGGAGNSPLHF
TGTGCCAGCAGCTTAGTGGGCCCGGGGGGGGCCGGGAATTCACCCCTCCACTTT
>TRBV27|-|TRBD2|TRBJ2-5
CASSEGLAGLQETQYF
TGTGCCAGCAGCGAGGGACTAGCGGGACTCCAAGAGACCCAGTACTTC
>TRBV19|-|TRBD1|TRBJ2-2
CASIPGQGHFGELFF
TGTGCCAGTATTCCGGGACAGGGTCATTTTGGGGAGCTGTTTTTT
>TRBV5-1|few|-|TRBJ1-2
CASSLATGGYTF
TGCGCCAGCAGCTTGGCCACCGGGGGCTACACCTTC
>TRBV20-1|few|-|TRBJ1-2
CSAREGKGYGYTF
TGCAGTGCTAGAGAAGGGAAGGGCTATGGCTACACCTTC
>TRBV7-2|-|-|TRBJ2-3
CASSPRGTDTQYF
TGTGCCAGCAGCCCCCGTGGGACAGATACGCAGTATTTT
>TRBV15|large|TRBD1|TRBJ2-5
CATSINRGPETQYF
TGTGCCACCAGCATAAACAGGGGACCTGAGACCCAGTACTTC
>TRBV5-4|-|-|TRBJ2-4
CASSLDTGPRNIQYF
TGTGCCAGCAGCTTGGATACAGGTCCGAGGAACATTCAGTACTTC